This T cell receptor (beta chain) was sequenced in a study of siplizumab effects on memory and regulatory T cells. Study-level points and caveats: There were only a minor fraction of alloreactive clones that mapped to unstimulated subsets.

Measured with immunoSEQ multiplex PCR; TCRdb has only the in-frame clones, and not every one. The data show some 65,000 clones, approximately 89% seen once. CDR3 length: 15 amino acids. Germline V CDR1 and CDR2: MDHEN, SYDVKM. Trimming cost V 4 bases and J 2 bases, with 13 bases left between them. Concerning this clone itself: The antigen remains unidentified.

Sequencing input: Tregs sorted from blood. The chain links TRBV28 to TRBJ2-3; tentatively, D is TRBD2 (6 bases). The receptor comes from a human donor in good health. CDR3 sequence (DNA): TGTGCCAGCAGTTCCCGACGGGGGAACACAGATACGCAGTATTTT. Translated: CASSSRRGNTDTQYF. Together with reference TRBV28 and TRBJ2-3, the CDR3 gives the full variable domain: DVKVTQSSRYLVKRTGEKVFLECVQDMDHENMFWYRQDPGLGLRLIYFSYDVKMKEKGDIPEGYSVSREKKERFSLILESASTNQTSMYLCASSSRRGNTDTQYFGPGTRLTVL.